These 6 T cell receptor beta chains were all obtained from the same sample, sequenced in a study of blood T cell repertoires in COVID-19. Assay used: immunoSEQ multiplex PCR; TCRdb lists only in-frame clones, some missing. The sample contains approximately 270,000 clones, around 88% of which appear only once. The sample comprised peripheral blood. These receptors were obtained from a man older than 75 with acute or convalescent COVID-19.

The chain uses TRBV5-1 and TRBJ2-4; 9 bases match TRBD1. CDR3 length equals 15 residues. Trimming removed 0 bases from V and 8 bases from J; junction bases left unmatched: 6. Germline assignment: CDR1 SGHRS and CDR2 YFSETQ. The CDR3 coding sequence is TGCGCCAGCAGCTTGGATACAGGGGGCATAGACATTCAGTACTTC. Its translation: CASSLDTGGIDIQYF.

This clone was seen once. For the CDR3, the DNA is TGTGCCAGCAGCTCGATTCGGAGCTCTGGGGCCAACGTCCTGACTTTC. Amino acids: CASSSIRSSGANVLTF. The chain joins TRBV7-3 to TRBJ2-6; the D is unclear. V lost 4 bases and J lost 0, with 10 bases in between. The length of the CDR3 is 16 residues. Germline assignment: CDR1 SGHTA and CDR2 FQGTGA.

The CDR3 is CASSQAPGGAQPQHF. DNA for the CDR3: TGTGCCAGCAGCCAAGCCCCAGGGGGCGCTCAGCCCCAGCATTTT. The rearrangement links TRBV3-1 (or the pseudogene TRBV3-2) to TRBJ1-5; TRBD1 matches 8 bases. This CDR3 has 15 residues. With V trimmed by 1 base and J by 6 bases, 5 bases remained unmatched. Per the germline V gene, CDR1 is LGHDT and CDR2 is YNNKEL (reference sequence).

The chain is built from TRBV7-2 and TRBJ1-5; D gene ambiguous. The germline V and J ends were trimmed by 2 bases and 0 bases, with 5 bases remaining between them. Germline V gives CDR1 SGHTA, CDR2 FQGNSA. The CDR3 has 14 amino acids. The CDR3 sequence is CASSLRLSNQPQHF. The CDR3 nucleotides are TGTGCCAGCAGCTTACGTCTTAGCAATCAGCCCCAGCATTTT. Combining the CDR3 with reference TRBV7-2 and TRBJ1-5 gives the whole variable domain GAGVSQSPSNKVTEKGKDVELRCDPISGHTALYWYRQSLGQGLEFLIYFQGNSAPDKSGLPSDRFSAERTGGSVSTLTIQRTQQEDSAVYLCASSLRLSNQPQHFGDGTRLSIL.

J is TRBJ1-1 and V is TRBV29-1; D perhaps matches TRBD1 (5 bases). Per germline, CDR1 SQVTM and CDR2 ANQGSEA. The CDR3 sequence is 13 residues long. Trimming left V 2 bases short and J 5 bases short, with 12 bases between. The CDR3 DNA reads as TGCAGCGTTGAATCCAATCGGGGGACTGAAGCTTTCTTT. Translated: CSVESNRGTEAFF.

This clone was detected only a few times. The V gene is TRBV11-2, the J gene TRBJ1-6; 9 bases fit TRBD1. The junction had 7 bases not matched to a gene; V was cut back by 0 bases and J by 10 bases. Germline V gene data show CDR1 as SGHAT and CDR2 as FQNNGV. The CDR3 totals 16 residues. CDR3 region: CASSLDAQGAGSPLHF. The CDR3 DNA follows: TGTGCCAGCAGCTTAGACGCACAGGGGGCCGGCTCACCCCTCCACTTT.